The 9 T cell receptor beta chains listed next were all sequenced from one sample in a study of shared clonotypes between healthy human individuals. Here immunoSEQ multiplex PCR was the method, and the copy in TCRdb shows in-frame clones only, minus some. This sample has 850,000 to 1,200,000 clones, with about 80% found just once. The sequenced material came from memory CD4+ T cells sorted from blood. Subset: CD45RA-negative fraction. The receptors derive from a young man in good health.

Comment on this clone: Additional DNA sequences in this sample encode the identical CDR3. This chain's CDR3 is CASSLAGVSNQPQHF. The CDR3, as DNA: TGCGCCAGCAGCTTGGCGGGGGTTAGCAATCAGCCCCAGCATTTT. V usage is TRBV5-1 and J usage is TRBJ1-5; tentatively, D is TRBD1 (5 bases). From germline, CDR1 is SGHRS and CDR2 YFSETQ. CDR3 size: 15 residues. V was pared by 0 bases and J by 0 bases, with 7 bases between.

To note about this clone: A much larger clone is a single base away; this may be a read error. Additional DNA sequences in this sample encode the identical CDR3. The chain carries TRBV19 and TRBJ2-1; perhaps D is TRBD1 or TRBD2 (5 bases each). This CDR3 spans 15 amino acids. Per the germline V gene, CDR1 is LNHDA and CDR2 is SQIVND (reference sequence). V lost 0 bases to trimming and J lost 2 bases, with 8 bases between them. CDR3 sequence reads: CASSIEGTTYNEQFF. The CDR3 DNA reads TGTGCCAGTAGTATAGAGGGGACGACCTACAATGAGCAGTTCTTC.

CDR3 nucleotide sequence: TGTGCCAGCAGCCCAGCAGGGGGCGGCTATGGCTACACCTTC. Translated, it gives CASSPAGGGYGYTF. The chain recombines TRBV7-2 with TRBJ1-2; TRBD1 agrees at 8 bases. V trimming: 5 bases; J trimming: 4 bases; junction bases outside the gene matches: 6. CDR1 is SGHTA and CDR2 is FQGNSA in the germline V gene. CDR3 size: 14 residues. The full variable domain, completed using reference TRBV7-2 and TRBJ1-2, is GAGVSQSPSNKVTEKGKDVELRCDPISGHTALYWYRQSLGQGLEFLIYFQGNSAPDKSGLPSDRFSAERTGGSVSTLTIQRTQQEDSAVYLCASSPAGGGYGYTFGSGTRLTVV.

This sequence joins TRBV11-2 and TRBJ1-3; 9 nucleotides align to TRBD1. V lost 5 bases, J lost 4 bases, and 12 bases stayed unmatched. The CDR3 consists of 17 residues. Germline V gene sequence: CDR1 SGHAT, CDR2 FQNNGV. In DNA, the CDR3 is TGTGCCAGCAGCCGGGGGGACAGGGTCCTTGGAGGAAACACCATATATTTT. Translated: CASSRGDRVLGGNTIYF.

The J gene is TRBJ1-5, the V gene TRBV18; D might be TRBD1 (5 bases). The V gene lost 3 bases and the J gene lost 3 bases, with 12 bases spanning the gap. The CDR3 runs 15 residues. The germline gives CDR1 KGHSH, CDR2 LQKENI. The CDR3, as DNA: TGTGCCAGCTCACCCGGGGGTGTCCCCAATCAGCCCCAGCATTTT. Translating it yields CASSPGGVPNQPQHF.

For this clone: One end of the junction varies from germline; a read error may be responsible. The chain combines TRBV4-1 with TRBJ2-7, with TRBD2 matching 8 bases. Germline CDR1 MGHRA, CDR2 YSYEKL. The CDR3 has 15 residues. CDR3 DNA: TGCGCCAGCAGCCAAGGTGGTAGCGGGGCTCAGTTTGAGCACTTC. It encodes CASSQGGSGAQFEHF.

This chain connects TRBV7-9 to TRBJ2-7; D is ambiguous. V lost 4 bases to trimming and J lost 1 base, with 8 bases between them. CDR1 and CDR2 from the germline V gene are SEHNR and FQNEAQ (reference sequence). This CDR3 has 13 residues. The CDR3 nucleotides are TGTGCCAGCAGCTCCATGGTATCCTACGAGCAGTACTTC. Translated, it gives CASSSMVSYEQYF.

The V and J genes are TRBV5-1 and TRBJ1-1, with D unclear. Germline CDR1 is SGHRS and CDR2 is YFSETQ. This CDR3 region has 14 residues. Trimming took off 5 bases at V and 0 bases at J, with 11 bases between the two ends. Written as DNA, the CDR3 is TGCGCCAGCAGGAGGGAGCTGCTGAACACTGAAGCTTTCTTT. Translating gives CASRRELLNTEAFF. Drawing the rest from reference TRBV5-1 and TRBJ1-1, the complete variable domain is KAGVTQTPRYLIKTRGQQVTLSCSPISGHRSVSWYQQTPGQGLQFLFEYFSETQRNKGNFPGRFSGRQFSNSRSEMNVSTLELGDSALYLCASRRELLNTEAFFGQGTRLTVV.

Points on this clone: Other nucleotide sequences from this sample produce the same CDR3. The rearrangement joins TRBV5-4 to TRBJ2-3, with 9 bases that match TRBD2. The CDR3 has 14 residues. Germline values: CDR1 SGHNT, CDR2 YYREEE (reference sequence). J was trimmed by 6 bases and V by 2 bases; bases with no gene match: 4. CDR3 nucleotide sequence: TGTGCCAGCAGCTTAGGCCTAGCGGGGGATACGCAGTATTTT. Protein sequence: CASSLGLAGDTQYF.